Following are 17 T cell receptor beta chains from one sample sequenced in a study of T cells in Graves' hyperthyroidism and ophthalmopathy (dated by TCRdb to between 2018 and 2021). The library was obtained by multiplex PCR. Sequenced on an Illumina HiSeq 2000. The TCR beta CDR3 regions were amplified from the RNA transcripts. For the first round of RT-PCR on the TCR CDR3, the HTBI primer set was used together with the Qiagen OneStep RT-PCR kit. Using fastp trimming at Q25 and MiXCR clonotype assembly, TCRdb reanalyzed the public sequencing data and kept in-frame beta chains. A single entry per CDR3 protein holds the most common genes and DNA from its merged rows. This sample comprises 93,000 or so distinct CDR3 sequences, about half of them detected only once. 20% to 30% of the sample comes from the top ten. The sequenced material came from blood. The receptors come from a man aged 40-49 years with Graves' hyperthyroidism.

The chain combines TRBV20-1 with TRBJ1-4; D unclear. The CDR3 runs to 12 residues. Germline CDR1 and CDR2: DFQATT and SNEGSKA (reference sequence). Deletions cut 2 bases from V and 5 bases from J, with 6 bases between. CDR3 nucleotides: TGCAGTGCTAGAACCGACAATGAAAAACTGTTTTTT. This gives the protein CSARTDNEKLFF.

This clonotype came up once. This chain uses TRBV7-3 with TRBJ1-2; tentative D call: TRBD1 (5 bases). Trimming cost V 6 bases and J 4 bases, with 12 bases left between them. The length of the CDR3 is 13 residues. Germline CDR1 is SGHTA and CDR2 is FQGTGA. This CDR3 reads CASSKGRGYGYTF. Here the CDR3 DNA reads TGTGCCAGCAGTAAGGGACGAGGCTATGGCTACACCTTC.

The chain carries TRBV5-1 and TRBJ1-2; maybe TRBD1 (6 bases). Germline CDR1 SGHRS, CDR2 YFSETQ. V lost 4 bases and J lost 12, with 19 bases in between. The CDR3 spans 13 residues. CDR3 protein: CASSAGQSSGNTF. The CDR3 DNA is TGCGCCAGCAGCGCCGGACAGAGCTCTGGAAACACCTTC.

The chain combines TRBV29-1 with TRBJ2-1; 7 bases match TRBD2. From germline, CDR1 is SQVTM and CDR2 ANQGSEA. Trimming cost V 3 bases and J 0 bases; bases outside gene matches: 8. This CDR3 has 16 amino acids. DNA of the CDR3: TGCAGCGTTGAGTCGTGGGAGGGAGGCTCCTACAATGAGCAGTTCTTC. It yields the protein CSVESWEGGSYNEQFF.

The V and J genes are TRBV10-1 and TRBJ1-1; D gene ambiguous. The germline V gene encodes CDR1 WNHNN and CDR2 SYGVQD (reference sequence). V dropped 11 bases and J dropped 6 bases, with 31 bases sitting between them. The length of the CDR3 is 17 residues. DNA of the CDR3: TGCGCCGCCATTGTCGCACAGTCAGAGTTAGCGCCATCTGAAGCTTTCTTT. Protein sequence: CAAIVAQSELAPSEAFF.

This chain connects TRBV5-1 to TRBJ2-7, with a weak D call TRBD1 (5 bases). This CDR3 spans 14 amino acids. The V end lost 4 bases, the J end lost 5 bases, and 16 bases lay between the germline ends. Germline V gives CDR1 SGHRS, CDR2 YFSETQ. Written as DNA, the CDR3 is TGCGCCAGCAGCCAAGGGGCCAGTTCAGACGAGCAGTACTTC. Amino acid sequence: CASSQGASSDEQYF.

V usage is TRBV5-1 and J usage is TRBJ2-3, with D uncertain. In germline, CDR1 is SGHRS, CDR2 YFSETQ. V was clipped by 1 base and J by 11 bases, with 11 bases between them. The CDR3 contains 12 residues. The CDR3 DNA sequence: TGCGCCAGCAGCTTGAGGATGGCTCTGCAGTATTTT. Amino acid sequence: CASSLRMALQYF.

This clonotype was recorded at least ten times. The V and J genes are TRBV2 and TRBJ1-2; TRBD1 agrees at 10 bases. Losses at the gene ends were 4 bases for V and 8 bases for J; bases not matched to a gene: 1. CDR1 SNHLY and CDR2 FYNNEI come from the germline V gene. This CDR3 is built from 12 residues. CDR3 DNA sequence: TGTGCCAGCAGTGGGGACAGGGGCGGCTACACCTTC. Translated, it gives CASSGDRGGYTF.

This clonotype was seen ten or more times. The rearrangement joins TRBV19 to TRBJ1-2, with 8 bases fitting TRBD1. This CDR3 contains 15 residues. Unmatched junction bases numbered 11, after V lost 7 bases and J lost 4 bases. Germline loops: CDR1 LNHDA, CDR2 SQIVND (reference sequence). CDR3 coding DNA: TGTGCCAGTACCGGGGACAGGCGACGGACCTATGGCTACACCTTC. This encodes CASTGDRRRTYGYTF.

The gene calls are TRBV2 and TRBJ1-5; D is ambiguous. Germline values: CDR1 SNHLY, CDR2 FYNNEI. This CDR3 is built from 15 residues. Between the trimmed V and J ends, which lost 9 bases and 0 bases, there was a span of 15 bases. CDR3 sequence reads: CASARDPGSNQPQHF. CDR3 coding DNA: TGTGCCAGTGCTAGAGATCCTGGTAGCAATCAGCCCCAGCATTTT.

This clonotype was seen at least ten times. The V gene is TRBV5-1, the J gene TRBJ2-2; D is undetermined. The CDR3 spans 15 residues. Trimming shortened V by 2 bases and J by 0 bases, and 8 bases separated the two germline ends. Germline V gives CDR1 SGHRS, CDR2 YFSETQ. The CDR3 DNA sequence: TGCGCCAGCAGCTTTCTGTCCGCGAACACCGGGGAGCTGTTTTTT. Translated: CASSFLSANTGELFF.

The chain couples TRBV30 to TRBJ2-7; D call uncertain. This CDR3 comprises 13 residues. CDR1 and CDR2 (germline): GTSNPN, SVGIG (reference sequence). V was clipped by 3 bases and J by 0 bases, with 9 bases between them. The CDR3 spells CAWRSLGSYEQYF. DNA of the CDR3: TGTGCCTGGAGGTCCCTGGGCTCCTACGAGCAGTACTTC.

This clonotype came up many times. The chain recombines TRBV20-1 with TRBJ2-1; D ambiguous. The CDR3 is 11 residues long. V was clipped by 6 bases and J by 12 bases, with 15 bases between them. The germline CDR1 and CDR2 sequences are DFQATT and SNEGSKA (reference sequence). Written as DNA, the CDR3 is TGCAGTGCCCCATACATGACGGGGCAGTTCTTC. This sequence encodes CSAPYMTGQFF.

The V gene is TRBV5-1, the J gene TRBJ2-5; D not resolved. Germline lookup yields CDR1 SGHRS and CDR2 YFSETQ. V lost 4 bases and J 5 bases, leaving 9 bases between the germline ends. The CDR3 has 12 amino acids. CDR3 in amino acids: CASSPTQETQYF. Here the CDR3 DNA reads TGCGCCAGCAGCCCTACTCAGGAGACCCAGTACTTC.

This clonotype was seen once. This CDR3 is CASSVGGSAGELFF. In DNA form, the CDR3 reads TGTGCCAGCAGCGTAGGCGGGAGTGCCGGGGAGCTGTTTTTT. The chain recombines TRBV9 with TRBJ2-2; TRBD2 aligns across 7 bases. CDR3 length: 14 residues. V lost 0 bases, J lost 6 bases, and 2 bases stayed unmatched. Germline assignment: CDR1 SGDLS and CDR2 YYNGEE.

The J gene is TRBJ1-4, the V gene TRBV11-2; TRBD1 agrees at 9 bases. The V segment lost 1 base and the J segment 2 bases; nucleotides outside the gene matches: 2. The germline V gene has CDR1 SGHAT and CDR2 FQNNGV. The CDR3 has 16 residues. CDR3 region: CASSLGQGVTNEKLFF. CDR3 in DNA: TGTGCCAGCAGCTTAGGACAGGGGGTGACTAATGAAAAACTGTTTTTT.

CDR3 coding DNA: TGTGCCAGCAGCCCTGGACAGGGCCTCTCTGGGGCCAACGTCCTGACTTTC. Its protein is CASSPGQGLSGANVLTF. This chain joins TRBV9 and TRBJ2-6, with 8 bases that match TRBD1. V shed 4 bases and J 0 bases; nucleotides not matched to a gene: 6. Germline CDR1 and CDR2: SGDLS and YYNGEE. This CDR3 contains 17 residues.